A selection of T cell receptor beta chains follows, all from one sample in a study of blood T cell repertoires in COVID-19. Profiled with immunoSEQ multiplex PCR; TCRdb holds only in-frame clones, not every one. The sample has approximately 290,000 clones; more than 85% are singletons. Sequences were obtained from peripheral blood. These receptors were obtained from a young woman with COVID-19, enrolled during active disease. Each CDR3 is given with its conserved first and last residue. D genes are given only for firm matches. Size tells how often a clone was seen (once, few, many) or the class of an expanded clone, and some rows leave it out.

d_gene	v_gene	abundance	j_gene	CDR3nt	CDR3aa
.	TRBV20-1	.	TRBJ1-1	TGCAGTGCTAGTGGACAGTTTCCTACTGAAGCTTTCTTT	CSASGQFPTEAFF
TRBD1	TRBV19	.	TRBJ1-5	TGTGCCACCGTAGCCACGGGACAGGCCCATAGCAATCAGCCCCAGCATTTT	CATVATGQAHSNQPQHF
.	TRBV9	.	TRBJ2-3	TGTGCCAGCAGCACCCGGACTAGCACAGATACGCAGTATTTT	CASSTRTSTDTQYF
TRBD2	TRBV29-1	.	TRBJ2-1	TGCAGCGTTGGATTAGAGCGGGACGATCAGTCGGGGACGAACAATGAGCAGTTCTTC	CSVGLERDDQSGTNNEQFF
TRBD2	TRBV15	.	TRBJ2-3	TGTGCCACCAGCAGAGCTAGCGGGGGGAATACGCAGTATTTT	CATSRASGGNTQYF
.	TRBV30	.	TRBJ1-2	TGTGCCTGGAGCGAACTACAGGGAGATTATTACACCTTC	CAWSELQGDYYTF
.	TRBV27	.	TRBJ1-4	TGTGCCAGCGCCGGAGAGGAACTCGGAAAACTGTTTTTT	CASAGEELGKLFF
TRBD1	TRBV2	.	TRBJ2-7	TGTGCCAGCAGTGAAGTGGGGGACAGGGGGCAACAGTACTTC	CASSEVGDRGQQYF
.	TRBV21-1	.	TRBJ2-3	TGTGCCAGCAGCACCAGACAGGGAGACGGGCATACGCAGTATTTT	CASSTRQGDGHTQYF
.	TRBV11-3	.	TRBJ1-1	TGTGCCAGCAGCTCCCGCACAGGGTTGAACACTGAAGCTTTCTTT	CASSSRTGLNTEAFF
.	TRBV2	.	TRBJ2-7	TGTGCCAGCAGTGAAAGGGGCAGGGTCTACGAGCAGTACTTC	CASSERGRVYEQYF
TRBD2	TRBV19	.	TRBJ2-5	TGTGCCAGTAGTATGTGGGGCCTAGCGGTTAAGGAGGAAGAGACCCAGTACTTC	CASSMWGLAVKEEETQYF
.	TRBV27	.	TRBJ2-2	TGTGCCAGCAGTTTAGCGTCCGGGGAGCTGTTTTTT	CASSLASGELFF
.	TRBV5-4	.	TRBJ1-1	TGTGCCAGCAGCTTGACAGCACCGAACACTGAAGCTTTCTTT	CASSLTAPNTEAFF
TRBD1	TRBV19	.	TRBJ2-2	TGTGCCAGTAGGGACAGGGGGCCCACCGGGGAGCTGTTTTTT	CASRDRGPTGELFF
TRBD1	TRBV30	few	TRBJ1-1	TGTGCCTGGAACAAGGACAGGGGGAACACTGAAGCTTTCTTT	CAWNKDRGNTEAFF
.	TRBV7-9	.	TRBJ2-4	TGTGCCAGCAGCTTAGTCGGGGGATCTGACATTCAGTACTTC	CASSLVGGSDIQYF
.	TRBV18	.	TRBJ2-1	TGTGCCAGCTCAGGGGCACCTGACAATGAGCAGTTCTTC	CASSGAPDNEQFF
.	TRBV9	.	TRBJ2-1	TGTGCCAGCAGCGTAGGAGGGGGTTTGCTCAATGAGCAGTTCTTC	CASSVGGGLLNEQFF
TRBD1	TRBV30	.	TRBJ1-2	TGTGCCTGGAGGTGGACAGGCCTGGGCTACACCTTC	CAWRWTGLGYTF
.	TRBV19	.	TRBJ1-2	TGTGCCAGTTCCCCCGCAGGGGCTGGGTATGGCTACACCTTC	CASSPAGAGYGYTF
TRBD2	TRBV3-1/TRBV3-2	few	TRBJ2-3	TGTGCCAGCAGCCAAGATAATGGCGGGAGGGGTCGGGATACGCAGTATTTT	CASSQDNGGRGRDTQYF
TRBD1	TRBV29-1	.	TRBJ1-5	TGCAGCGTTTCAATGGGACAGAGCAATCAGCCCCAGCATTTT	CSVSMGQSNQPQHF
TRBD1	TRBV19	.	TRBJ1-2	TGTGCCAGTAGTATAGCAGGGGGAAGCAACTATGGCTACACCTTC	CASSIAGGSNYGYTF
.	TRBV15	once	TRBJ1-4	TGTGCCACCCTCTCCCGGGAGGATGCTACAGATCCTAATGAAAAACTGTTTTTT	CATLSREDATDPNEKLFF
TRBD1	TRBV11-2	.	TRBJ2-1	TGTGCCAGCAGCCTTTTATCAGGGGGCCCCCACAATGAGCAGTTCTTC	CASSLLSGGPHNEQFF
.	TRBV27	.	TRBJ1-1	TGTGCCAGCAGTTCCCTGGGGGGGGAAACTGAAGCTTTCTTT	CASSSLGGETEAFF
TRBD1	TRBV10-3	once	TRBJ1-2	TGTGCCATCAGCGGCGGACAGGCGGGCTATGGCTACACCTTC	CAISGGQAGYGYTF
.	TRBV6-4	.	TRBJ2-5	TGTGCCAGCAGTGAAAATGGAGTGGAGACCCAGTACTTC	CASSENGVETQYF
.	TRBV5-1	.	TRBJ1-1	TGCGCCAGCAGCCCTGGGGCCTACGATGAAGCTTTCTTT	CASSPGAYDEAFF
.	TRBV11-2	.	TRBJ1-6	TGTGCCAGCAGCTTAGGGGCCAGCTTCGGCTCCTATAATTCACCCCTCCACTTT	CASSLGASFGSYNSPLHF
.	TRBV27	.	TRBJ1-1	TGTGCCAGCAAATATTCCCACGGGTCGAACACTGAAGCTTTCTTT	CASKYSHGSNTEAFF
TRBD1	TRBV5-1	.	TRBJ1-2	TGCGCCAGCAGCATCGCTCCTGGGACAGGGGAACGTGTTTATGGCTACACCTTC	CASSIAPGTGERVYGYTF
TRBD2	TRBV6-5	.	TRBJ2-5	TGTGCCAGCAGTTGGGGTAGCGGGGAGACCCAGTACTTC	CASSWGSGETQYF
.	TRBV3-1/TRBV3-2	.	TRBJ2-7	TGTGCCAGCAGCCAAGATCCCAGGGCCTACGAGCAGTACTTC	CASSQDPRAYEQYF
TRBD2	TRBV3-1/TRBV3-2	.	TRBJ2-2	TGTGCCAGCAGCCAAGTCGGACTAGCGGGAGGAACCGGGGAGCTGTTTTTT	CASSQVGLAGGTGELFF
TRBD1	TRBV18	.	TRBJ1-4	TGTGCCAGCTCGGCTGACAGGGGGGATGAAAAACTGTTTTTT	CASSADRGDEKLFF
.	TRBV11-2	.	TRBJ1-1	TGTGCCAGCAGCTTAGATCAGGGAAGAACCGAAGCTTTCTTT	CASSLDQGRTEAFF
TRBD2	TRBV28	.	TRBJ2-3	TGTGCCAGCAGTCCCTCCTCACTAGCGGGAGTTGGGGGGACGCAGTATTTT	CASSPSSLAGVGGTQYF
.	TRBV11-2	.	TRBJ1-2	TGTGCCAGCAGCGTCGACAGGACTTATGGCTACACCTTC	CASSVDRTYGYTF
.	TRBV25-1	.	TRBJ1-2	TGTGCCAGCAGTGAGACGGGGGGGGCGCTGAATGGCTACACCTTC	CASSETGGALNGYTF
TRBD2	TRBV20-1	.	TRBJ2-7	TGCAGTGCTAGTGGGACTAGCGGGAGTAACGCGTACGAGCAGTACTTC	CSASGTSGSNAYEQYF
TRBD1	TRBV6-1	.	TRBJ1-6	TGTGCCAGCAGTGAAGGGACAGGGTATAATTCACCCCTCCACTTT	CASSEGTGYNSPLHF
.	TRBV6-4	few	TRBJ2-6	TGTGCCAGCAGTTCAACAGGGAGCGGGGCCAACGTCCTGACTTTC	CASSSTGSGANVLTF
.	TRBV7-2	once	TRBJ1-2	TGTGCCAGCAGCTTCCAGGGGCGAGAAGGCTACACCTTC	CASSFQGREGYTF
TRBD2	TRBV27	.	TRBJ2-2	TGTGCCAGCAGTTTACTTGCAATTAGCGGGAGCCCCCTCACGGGGGAGCTGTTTTTT	CASSLLAISGSPLTGELFF
TRBD1	TRBV4-1	.	TRBJ1-2	TGCGCCAGCAGCCAATGGACAGGAACTAATGGCTACACCTTC	CASSQWTGTNGYTF
.	TRBV19	.	TRBJ1-1	TGTGCCAGTACCGGGGTGGCTGAAGCTTTCTTT	CASTGVAEAFF
.	TRBV5-1	.	TRBJ2-1	TGCGCCAGCAGCTTTGAAGCGGTCTCCTACAATGAGCAGTTCTTC	CASSFEAVSYNEQFF
.	TRBV18	.	TRBJ2-6	TGTGCCAGCTCACTGGCTCTCTCTGGGGCCAACGTCCTGACTTTC	CASSLALSGANVLTF
.	TRBV7-5	.	TRBJ1-2	TGTGTCAGAAGCAATTACCGGACAAGCTATGGCTACACCTTC	CVRSNYRTSYGYTF
TRBD1	TRBV7-8	once	TRBJ2-1	TGTGCCAGCGCGCGGACAGGGCACGGAAATGAGCAGTTCTTC	CASARTGHGNEQFF
TRBD2	TRBV27	.	TRBJ2-2	TGTGCCACGCTAGCGGGAGTCGGGGAGCTGTTTTTT	CATLAGVGELFF
.	TRBV6-5	.	TRBJ1-2	TGTGCCAGCAGTCCAACAAACTATGGCTACACCTTC	CASSPTNYGYTF
TRBD2	TRBV5-1	.	TRBJ2-3	TGCGCCAGCAGCTTACAAACTAGCGGAGCCTCAGATACGCAGTATTTT	CASSLQTSGASDTQYF
TRBD1	TRBV7-3	.	TRBJ2-5	TGTGCCAGCAGCTTAGGACAGGGTCACCAAGAGACCCAGTACTTC	CASSLGQGHQETQYF